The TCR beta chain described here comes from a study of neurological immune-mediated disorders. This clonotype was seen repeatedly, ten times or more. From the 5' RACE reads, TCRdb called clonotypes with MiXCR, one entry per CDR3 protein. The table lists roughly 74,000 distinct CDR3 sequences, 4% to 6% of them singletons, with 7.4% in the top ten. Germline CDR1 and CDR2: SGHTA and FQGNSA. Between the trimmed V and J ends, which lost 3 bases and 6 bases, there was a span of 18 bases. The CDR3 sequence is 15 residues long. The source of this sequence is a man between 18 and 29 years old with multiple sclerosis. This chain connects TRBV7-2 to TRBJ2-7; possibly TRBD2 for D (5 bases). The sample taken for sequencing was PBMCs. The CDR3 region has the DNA TGTGCCAGCAGCTTCTCAAACGGGAACGGCGGCGAGCAGTACTTC. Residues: CASSFSNGNGGEQYF.